These 15 T cell receptor beta chains came from one sample sequenced in a study of early T cells in non-severe SARS-CoV-2 infection. Using its own MiXCR run on the 5' RACE reads, TCRdb lists one record per CDR3 protein. The sample yields around 76,000 distinct CDR3 sequences, about 14% seen once. The sequences come from whole blood, collected at baseline. These receptors were taken from an adult who was a healthcare worker with PCR-confirmed SARS-CoV-2 infection or an uninfected control (not recorded which).

The J gene is TRBJ2-7, the V gene TRBV20-1, with 12 bases lining up with TRBD1. The V gene's germline CDR1 is DFQATT and CDR2 SNEGSKA (reference sequence). The CDR3 has 14 amino acids. The junction had 4 bases not matched to a gene; V was cut back by 1 base and J by 6 bases. The CDR3: CSARVGQGAAEQYF. In nucleotides, the CDR3 is TGCAGTGCTAGAGTGGGACAGGGGGCTGCCGAGCAGTACTTC.

This chain uses TRBV6-5 with TRBJ1-2; 8 nucleotides agree with TRBD1. J gave up 6 bases and V 4 bases, and 10 bases lay outside the gene matches. CDR1 and CDR2 from the germline V gene are MNHEY and SVGAGI. The length of the CDR3 is 15 residues. The CDR3, as DNA: TGTGCCAGCAGTTCCGGACAGGGCTATTGGGATGGCTACACCTTC. Its translation is CASSSGQGYWDGYTF.

This clonotype was counted a few times. The J gene is TRBJ2-3, the V gene TRBV9, with TRBD2 identical over 8 bases. CDR3 length: 14 residues. Germline CDR1 and CDR2: SGDLS and YYNGEE. The ends lost 8 bases at V and 5 bases at J; junction bases unmatched: 10. Here the CDR3 reads CARMGGLAVDTQYF. DNA for the CDR3: TGTGCCAGGATGGGTGGACTAGCTGTAGATACGCAGTATTTT.

This clonotype was seen ten or more times. This chain connects TRBV27 to TRBJ2-2; 7 bases map to TRBD2. CDR3 length: 17 residues. Germline-derived CDR1 and CDR2 are MNHEY and SMNVEV (reference sequence). Unmatched junction bases numbered 9, after V lost 1 base and J lost 4 bases. CDR3 nucleotides: TGTGCCAGCAGTTTATTCGGCACTAGCGACACCACCGGGGAGCTGTTTTTT. This encodes CASSLFGTSDTTGELFF.

The chain carries TRBV20-1 and TRBJ1-5, with a weak D call TRBD1 (6 bases). The CDR3 is 15 amino acids. Trimming took off 1 base at V and 5 bases at J, with 15 bases between the two ends. Germline lookup yields CDR1 DFQATT and CDR2 SNEGSKA (reference sequence). This CDR3 reads CSARGTVAGYQPQHF. CDR3 bases: TGCAGTGCTAGAGGGACAGTGGCAGGGTATCAGCCCCAGCATTTT.

The chain uses TRBV3-1 and TRBJ2-7, with TRBD2 identical over 7 bases. This CDR3 is built from 14 residues. CDR1 is LGHDT and CDR2 is YNNKEL in the germline V gene (reference sequence). With 2 bases clipped from V and 1 base from J, the junction kept 2 bases outside the gene matches. As DNA, the CDR3 is TGTGCCAGCAGCCAAACTAGCGAATCCTACGAGCAGTACTTC. It codes for CASSQTSESYEQYF.

This clonotype is medium-sized in the sample. V usage is TRBV20-1 and J usage is TRBJ2-1, with 12 bases fitting TRBD2. CDR3 size: 14 residues. Germline CDR1 reads DFQATT; CDR2 reads SNEGSKA (reference sequence). Germline trimming cut 3 bases from V and 4 bases from J; bases unmatched to any gene: 1. The CDR3, as DNA: TGCAGTGCTAGGGGACTAGCGGGTTACAATGAGCAGTTCTTC. As protein: CSARGLAGYNEQFF.

The chain has TRBV4-1 and TRBJ2-1; TRBD2 matches 10 bases. This CDR3 is 15 amino acids long. V lost 0 bases, J lost 4 bases, and 0 bases stayed unmatched. From germline, CDR1 is MGHRA and CDR2 YSYEKL. CDR3: CASSQELAGYNEQFF. The DNA for the CDR3 is TGCGCCAGCAGCCAAGAACTAGCGGGGTACAATGAGCAGTTCTTC.

This clonotype was counted a single time. The chain links TRBV24-1 to TRBJ1-1; 8 positions agree with TRBD1. This CDR3 contains 13 residues. The germline CDR1 and CDR2 sequences are KGHDR and SFDVKD. V was pared by 7 bases and J by 6 bases, with 6 bases of the junction left unmatched. Written as DNA, the CDR3 is TGTGCCACCAGCAACGGACAGGGCTCTGAAGCTTTCTTT. The encoded protein is CATSNGQGSEAFF.

This clonotype was counted ten times or more. V and J are TRBV28 and TRBJ2-3; D perhaps matches TRBD2 (5 bases). V was trimmed by 7 bases and J by 0 bases, leaving 20 bases between them. This CDR3 is 17 amino acids long. Germline V gene data show CDR1 as MDHEN and CDR2 as SYDVKM. DNA of the CDR3: TGTGCCAGCAAAAGGTGGACTGGCCCAAGGAGCACAGATACGCAGTATTTT. This codes for CASKRWTGPRSTDTQYF. Complete variable domain (other parts from reference TRBV28 and TRBJ2-3): DVKVTQSSRYLVKRTGEKVFLECVQDMDHENMFWYRQDPGLGLRLIYFSYDVKMKEKGDIPEGYSVSREKKERFSLILESASTNQTSMYLCASKRWTGPRSTDTQYFGPGTRLTVL.

J is TRBJ2-6 and V is TRBV19; D is undetermined. V dropped 2 bases and J dropped 2 bases, with 7 bases sitting between them. The length of the CDR3 is 15 residues. Germline CDR1 is LNHDA and CDR2 is SQIVND (reference sequence). DNA of the CDR3: TGTGCCAGTAGTATATCTGGCGCTGGGGCCAACGTCCTGACTTTC. The encoded protein is CASSISGAGANVLTF.

This clonotype was detected ten times or more. J is TRBJ2-7 and V is TRBV9; TRBD1 aligns across 8 bases. The V gene end was trimmed by 7 bases and the J gene end by 0 bases; junction bases not matched to a gene: 6. From germline, CDR1 is SGDLS and CDR2 YYNGEE. This CDR3 is 14 amino acids long. The CDR3 region has the DNA TGTGCCAGCGCGGTAGGACAGGGCTCCTACGAGCAGTACTTC. This sequence encodes CASAVGQGSYEQYF. Filled out from reference TRBV9 and TRBJ2-7, the complete variable domain reads DSGVTQTPKHLITATGQRVTLRCSPRSGDLSVYWYQQSLDQGLQFLIQYYNGEERAKGNILERFSAQQFPDLHSELNLSSLELGDSALYFCASAVGQGSYEQYFGPGTRLTVT.

J is TRBJ2-6 and V is TRBV6-2 or TRBV6-3, with no clear D. Germline-derived CDR1 and CDR2 are MNHEY and SVGEGT. Trimming stripped 7 bases from V and 7 bases from J, with 14 bases between. The CDR3 has 14 residues. CDR3 nucleotides: TGTGCCAGCACCCTTACTAACGGTGCCAACGTCCTGACTTTC. Amino acids: CASTLTNGANVLTF.

The chain uses TRBV18 and TRBJ2-2; D call uncertain. Per germline, CDR1 KGHSH and CDR2 LQKENI. The CDR3 is 13 residues long. V was cut by 2 bases and J by 6 bases, with 7 bases left in between. The CDR3 nucleotides read TGTGCCAGCTCACCAGATTCGTCCGGGGAGCTGTTTTTT. It translates to CASSPDSSGELFF. The whole variable domain, filled in from reference TRBV18 and TRBJ2-2, reads NAGVMQNPRHLVRRRGQEARLRCSPMKGHSHVYWYRQLPEEGLKFMVYLQKENIIDESGMPKERFSAEFPKEGPSILRIQQVVRGDSAAYFCASSPDSSGELFFGEGSRLTVL.

This clonotype has just one count. This rearrangement joins TRBV28 to TRBJ2-5, with 15 positions matching TRBD2. The germline CDR1 and CDR2 sequences are MDHEN and SYDVKM. V trimming: 8 bases; J trimming: 7 bases; junction bases outside the gene matches: 8. The length of the CDR3 is 15 residues. CDR3 residues: CASATGTSGRRTQYF. The CDR3 DNA follows: TGTGCCAGCGCGACCGGGACTAGCGGGAGGAGGACCCAGTACTTC.